The present T cell receptor beta chain was sequenced within a study of blood T cell repertoires in COVID-19. Overall study: Sites in the United States, Italy and Spain provided acute and convalescent COVID-19 samples. From T cells, B-cell-depleted T cells, or PBMCs came the material, which was cDNA or gDNA.

The V end lost 7 bases, the J end lost 2 bases, and 13 bases lay between the germline ends. In germline, CDR1 is SEHNR, CDR2 FQNEAQ (reference sequence). The CDR3 spans 14 residues. Measured with immunoSEQ multiplex PCR; TCRdb has only the in-frame clones, and not every one. The sample lists roughly 200,000 clones, roughly 82% occurring once. Assignment of participants to cohorts was predicated upon participant-reported clinical history. Two consecutive negative NP/OP PCR tests, clearance, or resolved symptoms defined Cohort 3 recovery. The material sequenced was PBMCs or T cells enriched from blood (not recorded which). The V and J genes are TRBV7-9 and TRBJ2-3, with D perhaps TRBD2 (7 bases). The sequence was obtained from a man between 40 and 49 years old who had recovered from COVID-19. CDR3 bases: TGTGCCAGCACCCGCGCGGGGGCCACAGATACGCAGTATTTT. Translating it yields CASTRAGATDTQYF. The full variable domain, with the rest looked up from reference TRBV7-9 and TRBJ2-3, is DTGVSQNPRHKITKRGQNVTFRCDPISEHNRLYWYRQTLGQGPEFLTYFQNEAQLEKSRLLSDRFSAERPKGSFSTLEIQRTEQGDSAMYLCASTRAGATDTQYFGPGTRLTVL.